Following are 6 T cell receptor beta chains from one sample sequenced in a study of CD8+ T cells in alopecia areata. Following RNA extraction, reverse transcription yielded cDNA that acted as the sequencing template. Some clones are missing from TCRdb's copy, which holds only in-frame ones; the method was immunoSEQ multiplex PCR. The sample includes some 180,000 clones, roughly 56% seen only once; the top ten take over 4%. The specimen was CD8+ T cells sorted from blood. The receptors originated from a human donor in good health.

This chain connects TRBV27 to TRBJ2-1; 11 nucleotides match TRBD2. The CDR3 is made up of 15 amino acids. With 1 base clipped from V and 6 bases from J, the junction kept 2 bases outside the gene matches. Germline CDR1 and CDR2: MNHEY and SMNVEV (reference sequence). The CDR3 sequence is CASSLLAGGFNEQFF. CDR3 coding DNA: TGTGCCAGCAGTTTATTAGCGGGGGGGTTCAATGAGCAGTTCTTC.

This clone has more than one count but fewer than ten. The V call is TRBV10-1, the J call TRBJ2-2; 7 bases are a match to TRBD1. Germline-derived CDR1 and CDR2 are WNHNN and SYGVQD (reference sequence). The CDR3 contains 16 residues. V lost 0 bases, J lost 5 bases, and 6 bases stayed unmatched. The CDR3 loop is CASSESRDSLTGELFF. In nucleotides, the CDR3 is TGCGCCAGCAGTGAGTCGAGGGACAGTTTAACCGGGGAGCTGTTTTTT.

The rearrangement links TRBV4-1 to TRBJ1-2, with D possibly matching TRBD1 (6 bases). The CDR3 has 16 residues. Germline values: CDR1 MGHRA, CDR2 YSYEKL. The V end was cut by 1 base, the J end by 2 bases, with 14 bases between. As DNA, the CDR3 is TGCGCCAGCAGCCAAGTTCAGGGGCAGACCAACTATGGCTACACCTTC. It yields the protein CASSQVQGQTNYGYTF.

The CDR3 bases are TGCGCACTGATCTGGAACACCGGGGAGCTGTTTTTT. Encoded protein: CALIWNTGELFF. V usage is TRBV29-1 and J usage is TRBJ2-2; no definite D call. Germline assignment: CDR1 SQVTM and CDR2 ANQGSEA. This CDR3 is built from 12 residues.

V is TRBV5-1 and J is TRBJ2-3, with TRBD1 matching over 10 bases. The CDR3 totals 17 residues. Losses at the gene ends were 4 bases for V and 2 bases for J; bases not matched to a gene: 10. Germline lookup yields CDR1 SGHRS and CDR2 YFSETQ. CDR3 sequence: CASSRVPGQGTTDTQYF. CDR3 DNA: TGCGCCAGCAGCCGCGTCCCGGGACAGGGGACCACAGATACGCAGTATTTT.

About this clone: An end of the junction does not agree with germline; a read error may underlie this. This CDR3 is CASSYTRDLLLF. The CDR3 DNA reads TGTGCCAGCAGTTACACCCGGGACCTCCTTCTCTTT. V gene TRBV6-5 combines with J gene TRBJ1-1, with D possibly matching TRBD1 (5 bases). In germline, CDR1 is MNHEY, CDR2 SVGAGI. The CDR3 totals 12 residues.